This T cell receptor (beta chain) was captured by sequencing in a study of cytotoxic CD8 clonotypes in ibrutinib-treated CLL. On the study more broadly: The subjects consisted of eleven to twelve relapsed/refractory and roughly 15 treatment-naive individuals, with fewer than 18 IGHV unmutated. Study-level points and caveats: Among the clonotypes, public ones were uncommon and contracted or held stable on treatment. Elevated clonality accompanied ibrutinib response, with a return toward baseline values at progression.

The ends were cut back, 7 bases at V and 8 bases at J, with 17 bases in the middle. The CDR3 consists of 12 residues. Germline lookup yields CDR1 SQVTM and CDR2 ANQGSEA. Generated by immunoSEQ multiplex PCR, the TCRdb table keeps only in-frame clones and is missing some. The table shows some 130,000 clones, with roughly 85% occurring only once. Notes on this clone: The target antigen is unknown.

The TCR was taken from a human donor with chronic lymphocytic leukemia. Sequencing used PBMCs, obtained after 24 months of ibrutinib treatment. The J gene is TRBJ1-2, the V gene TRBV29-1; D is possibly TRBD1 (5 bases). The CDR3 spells CSAPGGGSGYTF. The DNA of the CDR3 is TGCAGCGCCCCCGGCGGGGGATCGGGCTACACCTTC.